What follows describes a single TCR beta chain. The antigen remains undetermined. The RNA, 0.5 to 1 ug, was put through reverse transcription using random hexamers. TCRdb reprocessed the immunoSEQ multiplex PCR reads via MiXCR and lists one record per CDR3 protein. The table includes fewer than 350,000 distinct CDR3 sequences, 89% detected once. The CDR3 spans 18 residues. CDR1 and CDR2 from the germline V gene are MNHNS and SASEGT. Trimming took off 6 bases at V and 0 bases at J, with 23 bases between the two ends. CD8+ and CD4+ blood T cells underwent TCR beta sequencing. The data are from a study of CD8 T cells in Susac syndrome. Study-level findings and limits: Acknowledgment was made by the study that its TCR sequencing and HLA analysis involved a relatively small number of individuals.

Source material: CD8+ T cells from PBMCs. V usage is TRBV6-1 and J usage is TRBJ1-1; D perhaps matches TRBD1 (5 bases). The TCR sequence derives from a human donor with multiple sclerosis. CDR3 nucleotide sequence: TGTGCCAGCAGACCTACGGGCGGGGCTGGGGTTATGAACACTGAAGCTTTCTTT. Its translation: CASRPTGGAGVMNTEAFF.